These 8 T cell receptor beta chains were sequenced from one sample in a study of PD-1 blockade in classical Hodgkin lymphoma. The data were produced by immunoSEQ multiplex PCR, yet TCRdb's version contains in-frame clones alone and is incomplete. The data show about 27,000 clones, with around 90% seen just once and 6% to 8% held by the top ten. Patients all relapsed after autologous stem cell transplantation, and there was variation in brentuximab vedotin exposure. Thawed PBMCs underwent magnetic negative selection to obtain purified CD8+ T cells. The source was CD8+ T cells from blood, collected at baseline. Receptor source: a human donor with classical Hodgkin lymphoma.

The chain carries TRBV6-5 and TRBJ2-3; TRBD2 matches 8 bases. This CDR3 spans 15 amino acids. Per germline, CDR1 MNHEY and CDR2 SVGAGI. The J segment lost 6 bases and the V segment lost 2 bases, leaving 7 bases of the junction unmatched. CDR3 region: CASSYNREGRDTQYF. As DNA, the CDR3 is TGTGCCAGCAGTTACAATCGGGAGGGCCGCGATACGCAGTATTTT.

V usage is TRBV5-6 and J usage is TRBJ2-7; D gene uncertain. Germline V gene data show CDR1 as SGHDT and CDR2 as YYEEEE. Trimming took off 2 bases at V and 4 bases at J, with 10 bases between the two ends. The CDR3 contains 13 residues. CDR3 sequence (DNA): TGTGCCAGCAGCTTCGGCCTTATTTACGAGCAGTACTTC. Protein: CASSFGLIYEQYF.

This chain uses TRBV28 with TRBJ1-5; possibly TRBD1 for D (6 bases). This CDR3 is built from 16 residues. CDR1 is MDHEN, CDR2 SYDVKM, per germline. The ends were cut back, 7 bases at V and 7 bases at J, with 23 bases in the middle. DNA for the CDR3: TGTGCCAGCACCCCCCCGATGGTTGGGGGCCGCCAGCCCCAGCATTTT. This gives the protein CASTPPMVGGRQPQHF. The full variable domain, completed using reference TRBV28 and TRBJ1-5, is DVKVTQSSRYLVKRTGEKVFLECVQDMDHENMFWYRQDPGLGLRLIYFSYDVKMKEKGDIPEGYSVSREKKERFSLILESASTNQTSMYLCASTPPMVGGRQPQHFGDGTRLSIL.

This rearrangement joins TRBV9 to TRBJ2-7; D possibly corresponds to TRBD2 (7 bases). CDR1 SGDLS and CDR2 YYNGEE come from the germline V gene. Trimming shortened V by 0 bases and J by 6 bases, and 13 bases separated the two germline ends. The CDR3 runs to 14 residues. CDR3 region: CASSVGGRGGEQYF. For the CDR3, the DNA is TGTGCCAGCAGCGTAGGCGGGAGAGGGGGCGAGCAGTACTTC.

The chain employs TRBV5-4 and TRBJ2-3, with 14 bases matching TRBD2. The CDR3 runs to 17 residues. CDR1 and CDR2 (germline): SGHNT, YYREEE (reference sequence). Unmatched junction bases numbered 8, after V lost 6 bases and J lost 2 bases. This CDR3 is CASTGLAGDHLTDTQYF. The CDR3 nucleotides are TGTGCCAGCACGGGACTAGCGGGGGACCACCTCACAGATACGCAGTATTTT.

CDR3 sequence (DNA): TGTGCCAGCAGCTCGCCCGGGACTAGTGGGACCTACGAGCAGTACTTC. Encoded protein: CASSSPGTSGTYEQYF. The rearrangement joins TRBV7-8 to TRBJ2-7; 8 bases line up with TRBD2. From germline, CDR1 is SGHVS and CDR2 FQNEAQ. The CDR3 length is 16 residues. Trimming removed 4 bases from V and 2 bases from J; junction bases left unmatched: 10.

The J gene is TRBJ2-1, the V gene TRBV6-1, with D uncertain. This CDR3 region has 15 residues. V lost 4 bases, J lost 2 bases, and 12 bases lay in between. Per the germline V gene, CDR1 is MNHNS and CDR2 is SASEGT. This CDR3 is CASSVEVSAYNEQFF. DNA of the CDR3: TGTGCCAGCAGTGTCGAGGTTTCGGCCTACAATGAGCAGTTCTTC.

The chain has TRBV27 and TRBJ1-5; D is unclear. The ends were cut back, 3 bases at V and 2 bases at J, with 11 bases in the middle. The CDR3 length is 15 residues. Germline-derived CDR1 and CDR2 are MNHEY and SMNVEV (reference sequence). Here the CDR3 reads CASSLTWGGNQPQHF. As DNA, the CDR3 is TGTGCCAGCAGTTTGACGTGGGGTGGCAATCAGCCCCAGCATTTT.